Below, 13 T cell receptor beta chains from the same sample are listed, as sequenced in a study of radiotherapy plus CTLA-4 blockade in lung cancer. Only in-frame clones appear in the TCRdb table, and some are missing; sequencing was by immunoSEQ multiplex PCR. In the table there are 70,000 to 100,000 clones, around 86% of which are singletons. Sequenced here: peripheral blood, sampled from a patient treated with radiotherapy plus ipilimumab. The receptors stem from a human donor with non-small cell lung cancer who had a partial response to radiotherapy plus ipilimumab.

To note about this clone: A junction boundary mismatches the germline segment, possibly from a read error. The chain couples TRBV10-3 to TRBJ2-1, with 16 nucleotides matching TRBD2. Germline lookup yields CDR1 ENHRY and CDR2 SYGVKD. The CDR3 loop spans 20 amino acids. CDR3 region: CAIGEGLAGGPSFSYNEQFF. CDR3 in DNA: TGTGCCATCGGTGAGGGACTAGCGGGAGGGCCCAGCTTCTCCTACAATGAGCAGTTCTTC.

A note on this clone: An end of the junction differs from the germline gene, which may be a read error. The identical CDR3 is also encoded by other nucleotide sequences in the sample. V and J are TRBV28 and TRBJ2-5; 12 positions agree with TRBD2. This CDR3 contains 15 residues. The germline V gene encodes CDR1 MDHEN and CDR2 SYDVKM. DNA of the CDR3: TGTGCCAGCAGTGTCGGACTAGCGGGATTGGAGACCCAATACTTC. It translates to CASSVGLAGLETQYF.

V is TRBV5-1 and J is TRBJ2-1; the D gene is possibly TRBD2 (5 bases). V dropped 3 bases and J dropped 0 bases, with 10 bases sitting between them. Germline V gene sequence: CDR1 SGHRS, CDR2 YFSETQ. The CDR3 is made up of 15 amino acids. The CDR3 reads CASSSLGVSYNEQFF. Here the CDR3 DNA reads TGCGCCAGCAGCTCCCTCGGGGTCTCCTACAATGAGCAGTTCTTC.

The chain carries TRBV27 and TRBJ2-5; 11 bases map to TRBD1. This CDR3 has 18 residues. Germline CDR1 MNHEY, CDR2 SMNVEV (reference sequence). Losses at the gene ends were 3 bases for V and 4 bases for J; bases not matched to a gene: 13. The CDR3, as DNA: TGTGCCAGCAGTTTTAGTGGGCCCTTGGGACAGGGGGTAGAGACCCAGTACTTC. It encodes CASSFSGPLGQGVETQYF.

This clone was recorded a few times. The J gene is TRBJ2-1, the V gene TRBV15, with 8 bases that match TRBD2. The V gene's germline CDR1 is LNHNV and CDR2 YYDKDF (reference sequence). The V gene end was trimmed by 5 bases and the J gene end by 1 base; junction bases not matched to a gene: 7. There are 16 residues in the CDR3. The CDR3: CATSPQRERSYNEQFF. In nucleotides, the CDR3 is TGTGCCACCAGCCCACAGCGGGAGAGGTCCTACAATGAGCAGTTCTTC.

The genes are TRBV29-1 and TRBJ2-1; 11 bases match TRBD2. The CDR3 length is 19 residues. V lost 7 bases to trimming and J lost 4 bases; unmatched junction nucleotides: 21. The V gene's germline CDR1 is SQVTM and CDR2 ANQGSEA. The CDR3 sequence: CSAEGITSGRGGLYNEQFF. The DNA of the CDR3 is TGCAGCGCCGAAGGTATCACTAGCGGGAGAGGGGGGCTATACAATGAGCAGTTCTTC.

The gene calls are TRBV5-1 and TRBJ1-5; TRBD1 aligns across 11 bases. V gave up 4 bases and J gave up 6 bases; unmatched junction bases: 6. The germline CDR1 and CDR2 sequences are SGHRS and YFSETQ. There are 15 residues in the CDR3. The CDR3 nucleotides are TGCGCCAGCAGCCCGTGGACAGGGGGCTCTCAGCCCCAGCATTTT. Protein product: CASSPWTGGSQPQHF.

This clone appeared a single time. The chain joins TRBV28 to TRBJ1-6; 7 nucleotides align to TRBD1. J gave up 5 bases and V 2 bases, and 0 bases lay outside the gene matches. CDR3 length: 14 amino acids. The germline gives CDR1 MDHEN, CDR2 SYDVKM. The CDR3 protein is CASSLTGDNSPLHF. The CDR3 nucleotides are TGTGCCAGCAGTTTAACAGGGGATAATTCACCCCTCCACTTT.

V usage is TRBV5-1 and J usage is TRBJ2-1; 10 bases fit TRBD2. The junction had 5 bases not matched to a gene; V was cut back by 0 bases and J by 8 bases. The CDR3 runs 15 residues. Germline V CDR1 and CDR2: SGHRS, YFSETQ. CDR3 DNA sequence: TGCGCCAGCAGCTTGGGTATAGCGGGAGGAGATGAGCAGTTCTTC. Translated, it gives CASSLGIAGGDEQFF.

The V call is TRBV19, the J call TRBJ1-5; a weak D match, TRBD1 (6 bases). The CDR3 covers 15 residues. V lost 7 bases, J lost 4 bases, and 17 bases lay in between. The germline V gene has CDR1 LNHDA and CDR2 SQIVND (reference sequence). The CDR3: CASNPRGRGNQPQHF. In DNA form, the CDR3 reads TGTGCCAGTAACCCGAGGGGGAGGGGAAATCAGCCCCAGCATTTT.

The chain carries TRBV9 and TRBJ2-7, with TRBD2 identical over 8 bases. The ends lost 0 bases at V and 4 bases at J; junction bases unmatched: 3. The CDR3 is made up of 14 amino acids. Germline CDR1 is SGDLS and CDR2 is YYNGEE. CDR3 nucleotide sequence: TGTGCCAGCAGCGTAGCGGGGGGGGGTTACGAGCAGTACTTC. Residues: CASSVAGGGYEQYF.

The chain couples TRBV19 to TRBJ2-1, with 13 bases matching TRBD2. The CDR3 contains 16 residues. Losses at the gene ends were 7 bases for V and 0 bases for J; bases not matched to a gene: 3. Germline values: CDR1 LNHDA, CDR2 SQIVND (reference sequence). This CDR3 is CASTRTSGSSYNEQFF. The CDR3 region has the DNA TGTGCCAGTACGAGGACTAGCGGGAGCTCCTACAATGAGCAGTTCTTC.

The rearrangement links TRBV11-2 to TRBJ2-7; 8 nucleotides match TRBD2. The CDR3 is 15 amino acids. The germline CDR1 and CDR2 sequences are SGHAT and FQNNGV. Losses at the gene ends were 1 base for V and 4 bases for J; bases not matched to a gene: 6. This CDR3 reads CASSLGAGGGYEQYF. Here the CDR3 DNA reads TGTGCCAGCAGCTTAGGGGCGGGAGGAGGGTACGAGCAGTACTTC.